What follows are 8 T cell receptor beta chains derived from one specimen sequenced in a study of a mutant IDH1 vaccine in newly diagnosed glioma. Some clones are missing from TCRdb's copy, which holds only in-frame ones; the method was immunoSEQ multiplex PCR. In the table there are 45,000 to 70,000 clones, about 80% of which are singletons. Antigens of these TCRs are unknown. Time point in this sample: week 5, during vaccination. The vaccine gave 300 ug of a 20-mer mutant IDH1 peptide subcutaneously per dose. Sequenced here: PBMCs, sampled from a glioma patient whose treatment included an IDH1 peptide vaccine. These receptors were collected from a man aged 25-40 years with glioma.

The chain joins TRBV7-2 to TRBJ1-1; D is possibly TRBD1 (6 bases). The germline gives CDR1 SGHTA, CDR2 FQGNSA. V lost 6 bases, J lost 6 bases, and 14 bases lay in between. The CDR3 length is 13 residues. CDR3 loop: CASRKAGGAEAFF. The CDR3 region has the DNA TGTGCCAGCAGGAAGGCCGGGGGCGCTGAAGCTTTCTTT.

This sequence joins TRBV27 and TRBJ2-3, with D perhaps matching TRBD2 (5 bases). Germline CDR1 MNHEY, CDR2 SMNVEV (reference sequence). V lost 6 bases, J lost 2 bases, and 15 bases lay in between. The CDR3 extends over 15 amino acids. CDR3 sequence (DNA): TGTGCCAGCAGACACACGGGGTCTTCCACAGATACGCAGTATTTT. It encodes CASRHTGSSTDTQYF.

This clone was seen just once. The CDR3 spells CASSLQGAPGEQYF. The CDR3 nucleotides read TGTGCCAGCAGCTTACAGGGGGCCCCTGGCGAGCAGTACTTC. The chain carries TRBV5-6 and TRBJ2-7; the match to TRBD1 covers 9 bases. CDR1 and CDR2 (germline): SGHDT, YYEEEE. Trimming cost V 2 bases and J 6 bases; bases outside gene matches: 6. The CDR3 loop spans 14 amino acids.

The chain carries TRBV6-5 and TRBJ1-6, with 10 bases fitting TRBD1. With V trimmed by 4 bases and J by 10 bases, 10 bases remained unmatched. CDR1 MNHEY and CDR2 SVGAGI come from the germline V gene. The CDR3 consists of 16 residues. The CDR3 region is CASSFARQGAISPLHF. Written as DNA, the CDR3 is TGTGCCAGCAGTTTCGCAAGACAGGGGGCAATCTCACCCCTCCACTTT.

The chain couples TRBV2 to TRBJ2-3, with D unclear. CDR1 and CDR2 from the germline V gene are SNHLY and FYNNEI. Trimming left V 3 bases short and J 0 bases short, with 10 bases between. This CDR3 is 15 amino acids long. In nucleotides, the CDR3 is TGTGCCAGCAGTGATGGTCTTCCAAGCACAGATACGCAGTATTTT. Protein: CASSDGLPSTDTQYF.

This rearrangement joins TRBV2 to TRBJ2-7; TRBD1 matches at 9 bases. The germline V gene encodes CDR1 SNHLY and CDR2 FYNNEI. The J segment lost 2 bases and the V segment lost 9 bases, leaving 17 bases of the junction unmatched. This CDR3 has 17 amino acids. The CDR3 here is CASIRGKPGQGTYEQYF. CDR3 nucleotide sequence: TGTGCCAGTATTAGGGGCAAGCCGGGACAGGGCACCTACGAGCAGTACTTC.

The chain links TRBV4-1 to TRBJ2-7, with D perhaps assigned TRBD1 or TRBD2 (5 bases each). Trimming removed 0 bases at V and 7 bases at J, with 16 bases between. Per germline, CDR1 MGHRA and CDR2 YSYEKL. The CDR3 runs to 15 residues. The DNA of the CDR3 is TGCGCCAGCAGCCAAGAGAGGGGACCGTGGGGAGAGCAGTACTTC. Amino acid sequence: CASSQERGPWGEQYF.

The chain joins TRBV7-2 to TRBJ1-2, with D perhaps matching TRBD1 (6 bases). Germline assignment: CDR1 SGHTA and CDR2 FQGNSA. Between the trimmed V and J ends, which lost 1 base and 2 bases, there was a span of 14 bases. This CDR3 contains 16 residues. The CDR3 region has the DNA TGTGCCAGCAGCTTAGGAAGGGGGGTTGTAAACTATGGCTACACCTTC. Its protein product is CASSLGRGVVNYGYTF.